This TCR beta chain was identified during a study of blood T cell repertoires in COVID-19. In the authors' workflow: Amplification of reference gene primers provided the estimated nucleated cell counts. Profiling relied on immunoSEQ multiplex PCR, and the TCRdb table lists in-frame clones only, not all of them. V, J and clone size are taken as reported in that table, and D and trimming were inferred from the DNA itself. The sample has some 190,000 clones; less than 85% are singletons. This CDR3 contains 15 residues. J was trimmed by 9 bases and V by 0 bases; bases with no gene match: 10. Germline-derived CDR1 and CDR2 are SGDLS and YYNGEE.

Sequencing was carried out using PBMCs or T cells enriched from blood (not recorded which). The J gene is TRBJ2-3, the V gene TRBV9; 7 nucleotides agree with TRBD2. The source is a woman aged 30 to 39 who had recovered from COVID-19. CDR3: CASSVANLAETTQYF. The DNA for the CDR3 is TGTGCCAGCAGCGTAGCTAACCTAGCGGAGACCACGCAGTATTTT.